Given below is one T cell receptor (beta chain) in context. This record belongs to a study of OX40 agonist ivuxolimab in advanced cancers. The data were produced by immunoSEQ multiplex PCR, yet TCRdb's version contains in-frame clones alone and is incomplete. This table holds some 76,000 clones, roughly 86% found once. Unmatched junction bases numbered 4, after V lost 2 bases and J lost 3 bases. Germline lookup yields CDR1 SGHDN and CDR2 FVKESK. This CDR3 region has 14 residues. A history of autoimmune disease or systemic immunosuppression excluded patients. The J gene is TRBJ2-7, the V gene TRBV14; TRBD1 agrees at 7 bases. Sequencing used CD4+ or CD8+ T cells sorted from blood, obtained in a trial of the OX40 agonist ivuxolimab. This TCR was sampled from an adult with an advanced solid tumor such as melanoma, head and neck, liver or kidney cancer. The CDR3 loop reads CASSQRQGYYEQYF. CDR3 DNA: TGTGCCAGCAGCCAACGACAGGGCTACTACGAGCAGTACTTC.